This T cell receptor beta chain was profiled in a study of T cells in Graves' hyperthyroidism and ophthalmopathy. Trimming cost V 1 base and J 4 bases, with 8 bases left between them. The CDR3 sequence is 13 residues long. Germline-derived CDR1 and CDR2 are SGHRS and YFSETQ. This clonotype has only a few counts. TCR beta CDR3 regions were amplified from RNA. An initial round of RT-PCR targeting the TCR CDR3 relied on the HTBI primer set. MiXCR, applied by TCRdb to the multiplex PCR reads, yields one record per CDR3 protein. The sample contains about 380,000 distinct CDR3 sequences, roughly 12% of which appear only once. Patients were excluded for uncontrolled infection, other autoimmune disease, pregnancy or lactation.

The receptor was isolated from a man aged 25 to 45 with Graves' hyperthyroidism that later progressed to Graves' ophthalmopathy. The material sequenced was blood. This sequence joins TRBV5-1 and TRBJ2-5; D unclear. The CDR3 nucleotides read TGCGCCAGCAGCTTGTCGACCCCAGAGACCCAGTACTTC. Protein product: CASSLSTPETQYF.